This entry lists 19 T cell receptor beta chains sequenced from one sample in a study of T cell responses to AZD1222 COVID-19 vaccine. Produced via immunoSEQ multiplex PCR; TCRdb's table is partial and in-frame only. The table has 95,000 to 150,000 clones, about 92% seen once. The sequenced sample was peripheral blood, obtained 28 days after the second AZD1222 dose. These receptors were collected from an adult who received the AZD1222 COVID-19 vaccine.

V and J are TRBV19 and TRBJ1-6, with a tentative D call TRBD1 (5 bases). Between the trimmed V and J ends, which lost 8 bases and 2 bases, there was a span of 10 bases. The CDR3 spans 14 residues. Per germline, CDR1 LNHDA and CDR2 SQIVND (reference sequence). For the CDR3, the DNA is TGTGCCAGTCGGGACGAAGCCTATAATTCACCCCTCCACTTT. The encoded protein is CASRDEAYNSPLHF.

This chain connects TRBV6-2 or TRBV6-3 to TRBJ1-2, with no clear D. This CDR3 is built from 12 residues. Germline-derived CDR1 and CDR2 are MNHEY and SVGEGT. V was shortened by 5 bases and J by 2 bases, with 6 bases between the two germline ends. CDR3 DNA: TGTGCCAGCAGTAACTACAACTATGGCTACACCTTC. Its protein is CASSNYNYGYTF.

The chain employs TRBV4-2 and TRBJ2-2; D may be TRBD2 (5 bases). In germline, CDR1 is LGHNA, CDR2 YNFKEQ. The CDR3 is made up of 14 amino acids. V lost 0 bases and J 4 bases, leaving 6 bases between the germline ends. DNA of the CDR3: TGTGCCAGCAGCCAAGAGGCGGGCACCGGGGAGCTGTTTTTT. The encoded protein is CASSQEAGTGELFF.

This rearrangement joins TRBV5-6 to TRBJ1-5, with a tentative D call TRBD1 (6 bases). Germline V CDR1 and CDR2: SGHDT, YYEEEE. The V end lost 0 bases, the J end lost 7 bases, and 14 bases lay between the germline ends. The CDR3 has 15 residues. The CDR3 here is CASSLARQGSQPQHF. The CDR3 DNA follows: TGTGCCAGCAGCTTGGCGCGGCAGGGGAGCCAGCCCCAGCATTTT.

The CDR3 DNA is TGTGCCAGTAGTGGTGGAGGGTTGAATGAGCAGTTCTTC. Its protein product is CASSGGGLNEQFF. J is TRBJ2-1 and V is TRBV19; D perhaps matches TRBD2 (6 bases). Germline V gene lookup returns CDR1 LNHDA and CDR2 SQIVND (reference sequence). CDR3 length: 13 residues. V was shortened by 5 bases and J by 7 bases, with 12 bases between the two germline ends. Variable domain in full (rest from reference TRBV19 and TRBJ2-1): DGGITQSPKYLFRKEGQNVTLSCEQNLNHDAMYWYRQDPGQGLRLIYYSQIVNDFQKGDIAEGYSVSREKKESFPLTVTSAQKNPTAFYLCASSGGGLNEQFFGPGTRLTVL.

The rearrangement uses TRBV19 and TRBJ2-7; TRBD1 matches 9 bases. Trimming cost V 3 bases and J 5 bases; bases outside gene matches: 5. The CDR3 totals 14 residues. Germline V gives CDR1 LNHDA, CDR2 SQIVND (reference sequence). CDR3: CASSIRDRVNEQYF. CDR3 DNA: TGTGCCAGTAGTATCCGGGACAGGGTAAACGAGCAGTACTTC.

J is TRBJ1-1 and V is TRBV5-5; 7 bases agree with TRBD1. Germline V gene lookup returns CDR1 SGHKS and CDR2 YYEKEE (reference sequence). J lost 3 bases, V lost 6 bases, and 14 bases had no gene match. CDR3 length equals 16 residues. CDR3: CASTSPTGKGHTEAFF. In DNA, the CDR3 is TGTGCCAGCACCTCCCCGACAGGGAAGGGCCACACTGAAGCTTTCTTT.

The rearrangement links TRBV5-1 to TRBJ2-1; D uncertain. Trimming took off 0 bases at V and 6 bases at J, with 13 bases between the two ends. The CDR3 length is 15 residues. Per germline, CDR1 SGHRS and CDR2 YFSETQ. As DNA, the CDR3 is TGCGCCAGCAGCTTGGCAGCGACCCTCGGCAATGAGCAGTTCTTC. Amino acids: CASSLAATLGNEQFF.

Worth noting for this clone: Since the CDR3 does not end with the conserved phenylalanine or tryptophan, this likely comes from a read error. Because the CDR3's place on the DNA is in doubt, the DNA is left out and the CDR3 is given as listed by TCRdb. This CDR3 reads CASSQGNRGAS. V is TRBV4-1 and J is TRBJ1-1; the table names TRBD1, a call not compared with the DNA. The CDR3 is 11 residues long, ends included. In germline, CDR1 is MGHRA, CDR2 YSYEKL.

This clone was picked up one time. J is TRBJ2-1 and V is TRBV9, with a possible D match to TRBD2 (6 bases). CDR3 size: 14 residues. Germline V gene lookup returns CDR1 SGDLS and CDR2 YYNGEE. The V end was cut by 2 bases, the J end by 7 bases, with 13 bases between. Here the CDR3 DNA reads TGTGCCAGCAGCGTGGGACTCCATGTAAATGAGCAGTTCTTC. Translating gives CASSVGLHVNEQFF.

This clone appeared a single time. The chain carries TRBV15 and TRBJ1-2; possible D gene TRBD1, 6 bases. From germline, CDR1 is LNHNV and CDR2 YYDKDF (reference sequence). The CDR3 extends over 15 amino acids. Trimming stripped 7 bases from V and 4 bases from J, with 19 bases between. CDR3 sequence (DNA): TGTGCCACCACCACGAGTGGGGGACAAATCTATGGCTACACCTTC. Amino acid sequence: CATTTSGGQIYGYTF.

The rearrangement uses TRBV20-1 and TRBJ2-7; no clear D. Germline V gene lookup returns CDR1 DFQATT and CDR2 SNEGSKA (reference sequence). The CDR3 is made up of 11 amino acids. V gave up 1 base and J gave up 5 bases, with 6 bases separating them. In DNA, the CDR3 is TGCAGTGCTAGAGTTGTAAACGAGCAGTACTTC. Its protein is CSARVVNEQYF.

This clone was counted once. The chain combines TRBV5-1 with TRBJ2-7; TRBD1 matches 8 bases. Germline CDR1 SGHRS, CDR2 YFSETQ. The CDR3 is 14 amino acids. Trimming cost V 4 bases and J 2 bases; bases outside gene matches: 5. Here the CDR3 DNA reads TGCGCCAGCAGCCCGGACAGGGCCCCCTACGAGCAGTACTTC. Translation: CASSPDRAPYEQYF.

The rearrangement uses TRBV5-1 and TRBJ2-2; possibly TRBD1 for D (6 bases). CDR3 length equals 16 residues. Trimming cost V 1 base and J 2 bases, with 12 bases left between them. Germline V CDR1 and CDR2: SGHRS, YFSETQ. The CDR3 sequence is CASSLTGSYNTGELFF. CDR3 coding DNA: TGCGCCAGCAGCTTGACAGGGTCATACAACACCGGGGAGCTGTTTTTT.

The CDR3 nucleotides read TGTGCCAGCAGACGGGGCTGGGACGAGCAGTACTTC. Translated, it gives CASRRGWDEQYF. The chain is built from TRBV28 and TRBJ2-7; tentatively, D is TRBD1 or TRBD2 (5 bases each). The V gene's germline CDR1 is MDHEN and CDR2 SYDVKM. Trimming removed 6 bases from V and 5 bases from J, with 11 bases in between. There are 12 residues in the CDR3.

The chain is built from TRBV19 and TRBJ2-5; D tentatively fits TRBD1 or TRBD2 (5 bases each). CDR1 is LNHDA and CDR2 is SQIVND in the germline V gene (reference sequence). The CDR3 spans 17 residues. Trimming pared 11 bases from V and 5 bases from J, leaving 30 bases between. CDR3 DNA sequence: TGTGCCGTGCAACGGGTTTATACTAGGGGAGATTTGGAGACCCAGTACTTC. Translation: CAVQRVYTRGDLETQYF.

V and J are TRBV7-6 and TRBJ1-4; maybe TRBD1 (6 bases). The CDR3 has 13 amino acids. The germline V gene encodes CDR1 SGHVS and CDR2 FNYEAQ. V lost 1 base, J lost 14 bases, and 14 bases lay in between. CDR3 loop: CASSLGRRGGLFF. The CDR3 coding sequence is TGTGCCAGCAGCTTAGGAAGGAGGGGGGGGCTGTTTTTT. The full variable domain, in which reference TRBV7-6 and TRBJ1-4 provide the parts outside the CDR3, is GAGVSQSPRYKVTKRGQDVALRCDPISGHVSLYWYRQALGQGPEFLTYFNYEAQQDKSGLPNDRFSAERPEGSISTLTIQRTEQRDSAMYRCASSLGRRGGLFFGSGTQLSVL.

The chain combines TRBV6-6 with TRBJ1-2; D perhaps matches TRBD1 (5 bases). Trimming removed 7 bases at V and 2 bases at J, with 17 bases between. The CDR3 sequence is 15 residues long. Germline V gives CDR1 MNHNY, CDR2 SVGAGI (reference sequence). CDR3 bases: TGTGCCAGCACAAACAGCCGGGACGGCAACTATGGCTACACCTTC. It translates to CASTNSRDGNYGYTF.

This rearrangement joins TRBV27 to TRBJ2-3; unclear D gene. The CDR3 has 14 amino acids. The V gene's germline CDR1 is MNHEY and CDR2 SMNVEV (reference sequence). The germline V and J ends were trimmed by 3 bases and 1 base, with 8 bases remaining between them. CDR3: CASSFAPRTDTQYF. DNA of the CDR3: TGTGCCAGCAGTTTCGCTCCTCGCACAGATACGCAGTATTTT.